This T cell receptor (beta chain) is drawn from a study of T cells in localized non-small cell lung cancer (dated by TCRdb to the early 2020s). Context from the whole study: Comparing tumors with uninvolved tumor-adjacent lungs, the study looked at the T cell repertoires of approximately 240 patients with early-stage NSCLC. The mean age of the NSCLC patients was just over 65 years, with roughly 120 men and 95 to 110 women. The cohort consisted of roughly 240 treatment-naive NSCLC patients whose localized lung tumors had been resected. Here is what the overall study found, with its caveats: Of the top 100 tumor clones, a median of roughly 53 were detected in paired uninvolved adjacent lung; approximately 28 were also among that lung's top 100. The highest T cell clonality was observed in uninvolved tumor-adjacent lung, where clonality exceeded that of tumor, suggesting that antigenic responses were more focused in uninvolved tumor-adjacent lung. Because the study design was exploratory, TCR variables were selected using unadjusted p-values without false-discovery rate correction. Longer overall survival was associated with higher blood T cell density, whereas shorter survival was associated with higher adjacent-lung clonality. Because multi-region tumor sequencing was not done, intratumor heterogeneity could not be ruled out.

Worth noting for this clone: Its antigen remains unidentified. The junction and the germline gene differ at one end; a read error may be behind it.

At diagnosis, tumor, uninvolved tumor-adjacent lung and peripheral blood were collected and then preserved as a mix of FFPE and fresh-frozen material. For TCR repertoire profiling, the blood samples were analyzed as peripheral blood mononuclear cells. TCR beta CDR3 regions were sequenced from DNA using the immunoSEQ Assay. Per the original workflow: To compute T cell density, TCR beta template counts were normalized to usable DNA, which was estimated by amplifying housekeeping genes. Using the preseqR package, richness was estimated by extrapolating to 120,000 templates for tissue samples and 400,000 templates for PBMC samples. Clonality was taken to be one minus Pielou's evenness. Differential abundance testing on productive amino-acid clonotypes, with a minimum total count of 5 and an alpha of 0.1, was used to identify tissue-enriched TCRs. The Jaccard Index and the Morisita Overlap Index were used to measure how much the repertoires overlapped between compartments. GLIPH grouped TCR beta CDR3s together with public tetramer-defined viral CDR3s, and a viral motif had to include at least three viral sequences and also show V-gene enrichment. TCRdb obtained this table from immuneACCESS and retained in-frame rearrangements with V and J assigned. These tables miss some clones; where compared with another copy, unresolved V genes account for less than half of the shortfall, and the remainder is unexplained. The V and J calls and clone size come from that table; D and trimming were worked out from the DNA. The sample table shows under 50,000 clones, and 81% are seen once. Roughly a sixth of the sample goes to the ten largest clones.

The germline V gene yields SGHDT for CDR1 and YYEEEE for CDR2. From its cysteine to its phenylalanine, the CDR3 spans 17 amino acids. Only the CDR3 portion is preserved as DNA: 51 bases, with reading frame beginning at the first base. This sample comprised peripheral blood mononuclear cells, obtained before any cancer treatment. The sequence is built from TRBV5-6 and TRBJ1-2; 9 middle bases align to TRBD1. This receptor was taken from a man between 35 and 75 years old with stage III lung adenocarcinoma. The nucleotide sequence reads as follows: TGCGCCCGCAGCGGGGGGGACAGGGAAGAATCCCGGTATGGCTACACCTTC. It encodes CARSGGDREESRYGYTF.